The 5 T cell receptor beta chains given below trace back to one sample, sequenced in a study of siplizumab effects on memory and regulatory T cells. The data were produced by immunoSEQ multiplex PCR, yet TCRdb's version contains in-frame clones alone and is incomplete. The data hold 100,000 to 120,000 clones, with roughly 92% observed a single time. Source material: CD4+ T cells sorted from blood. Every receptor here comes from a human donor in good health.

The genes are TRBV30 and TRBJ1-2; no clear D gene. The germline V and J ends were trimmed by 3 bases and 8 bases, with 19 bases remaining between them. CDR1 and CDR2 (germline): GTSNPN, SVGIG (reference sequence). This CDR3 contains 14 residues. CDR3 sequence reads: CAWSSRGPVRGYTF. CDR3 bases: TGTGCCTGGAGCTCCCGGGGTCCAGTCAGGGGCTACACCTTC.

The rearrangement links TRBV18 to TRBJ1-6, with 9 bases lining up with TRBD1. Losses at the gene ends were 3 bases for V and 11 bases for J; bases not matched to a gene: 8. The CDR3 extends over 15 amino acids. Germline V lookup: CDR1 KGHSH, CDR2 LQKENI. CDR3 bases: TGTGCCAGCTCACCTAACCGGGACAGGGAAGCACCCCTCCACTTT. Its translation: CASSPNRDREAPLHF.

The rearrangement links TRBV6-1 to TRBJ2-7; possibly TRBD1 for D (6 bases). This CDR3 contains 13 residues. Trimming took off 8 bases at V and 3 bases at J, with 14 bases between the two ends. The germline CDR1 and CDR2 sequences are MNHNS and SASEGT. The CDR3 DNA reads TGTGCCAGCGGGCACCCACAGGGCTACGAGCAGTACTTC. This encodes CASGHPQGYEQYF.

This rearrangement joins TRBV15 to TRBJ2-7, with a weak D call TRBD2 (5 bases). Trimming shortened V by 2 bases and J by 3 bases, and 14 bases separated the two germline ends. The germline CDR1 and CDR2 sequences are LNHNV and YYDKDF (reference sequence). The length of the CDR3 is 15 residues. CDR3 nucleotide sequence: TGTGCCACCAGCAGAACCCCGAGGGCGGACTACGAGCAGTACTTC. Translating it yields CATSRTPRADYEQYF. The whole variable domain, filled in from reference TRBV15 and TRBJ2-7, reads DAMVIQNPRYQVTQFGKPVTLSCSQTLNHNVMYWYQQKSSQAPKLLFHYYDKDFNNEADTPDNFQSRRPNTSFCFLDIRSPGLGDTAMYLCATSRTPRADYEQYFGPGTRLTVT.

Turning to this clone: The sample contains more than one DNA sequence encoding this CDR3. The V call is TRBV5-8, the J call TRBJ1-6; perhaps TRBD1 as D (6 bases). Trimming cost V 6 bases and J 4 bases, with 11 bases left between them. The CDR3 covers 14 residues. Germline V CDR1 and CDR2: SGHTS, YDEGEE. The CDR3 here is CASNPGQYNSPLHF. The CDR3 DNA reads TGTGCCAGCAATCCGGGACAATATAATTCACCCCTCCACTTT.